Presented here are 22 T cell receptor beta chains from one specimen sequenced in a study of T cells in Graves' hyperthyroidism and ophthalmopathy. RNA transcripts gave rise to amplified TCR beta CDR3 regions. With the HTBI primer set, the TCR CDR3 went through a first round of RT-PCR. TCRdb re-called the multiplex PCR reads through MiXCR, storing one row per CDR3 protein. Seen here are around 250,000 distinct CDR3 sequences, approximately 25% observed once, and the top ten hold 35%. Sequencing was performed on blood. These receptors all come from a woman aged 40 to 49 with Graves' ophthalmopathy.

This clonotype was counted at least ten times. The V and J genes are TRBV27 and TRBJ1-6, with TRBD1 identical over 7 bases. The CDR3 has 16 amino acids. In germline, CDR1 is MNHEY, CDR2 SMNVEV (reference sequence). V gave up 6 bases and J gave up 7 bases; unmatched junction bases: 12. The chain's CDR3 is CASSPRVGTANSPLHF. The DNA for the CDR3 is TGTGCCAGCAGCCCCCGGGTGGGGACAGCCAATTCACCCCTCCACTTT.

This clonotype was found many times. V and J are TRBV27 and TRBJ2-7; D not certain. The CDR3 spans 13 residues. Germline V gene lookup returns CDR1 MNHEY and CDR2 SMNVEV (reference sequence). Trimming left V 3 bases short and J 0 bases short, with 6 bases between. Here the CDR3 DNA reads TGTGCCAGCAGTTTCTCTGACTCCTACGAGCAGTACTTC. It specifies CASSFSDSYEQYF.

This clonotype has at least ten counts. The chain employs TRBV7-2 and TRBJ2-7; D uncertain. The CDR3 covers 10 residues. Germline V CDR1 and CDR2: SGHTA, FQGNSA. V gave up 8 bases and J gave up 3 bases, with 5 bases separating them. In DNA, the CDR3 is TGTGCCAGCGAGTTCTACGAGCAGTACTTC. Protein product: CASEFYEQYF.

The chain is built from TRBV28 and TRBJ1-5, with 7 nucleotides matching TRBD1. Germline V lookup: CDR1 MDHEN, CDR2 SYDVKM. The CDR3 spans 17 residues. Trimming removed 2 bases from V and 2 bases from J; junction bases left unmatched: 9. This CDR3 reads CASSLGVQGWRNQPQHF. The CDR3 DNA follows: TGTGCCAGCAGTTTAGGGGTACAGGGGTGGCGCAATCAGCCCCAGCATTTT.

There are many counts of this clonotype. The gene calls are TRBV12-3 or TRBV12-4 and TRBJ2-6; D is possibly TRBD1 (6 bases). CDR3 length: 15 amino acids. V lost 2 bases to trimming and J lost 2 bases, with 7 bases between them. The CDR3 sequence is CASSLYRAGANVLTF. CDR3 DNA sequence: TGTGCCAGCAGTTTATACAGGGCTGGGGCCAACGTCCTGACTTTC.

The chain couples TRBV4-3 to TRBJ1-1; D is uncertain. The CDR3 runs to 13 residues. Germline CDR1 is LGHNA and CDR2 is YSLEER. Trimming shortened V by 3 bases and J by 5 bases, and 10 bases separated the two germline ends. The chain's CDR3 is CASSHLTLTEAFF. DNA for the CDR3: TGCGCCAGCAGCCACCTCACTCTAACTGAAGCTTTCTTT.

This clonotype has at least ten counts. This chain uses TRBV20-1 with TRBJ1-5; 8 bases align to TRBD1. CDR3 length equals 15 residues. CDR1 is DFQATT and CDR2 is SNEGSKA in the germline V gene (reference sequence). V shed 1 base, J shed 3 bases, and the junction held 5 bases outside the gene matches. CDR3 residues: CSARAGGLTNQPQHF. The CDR3 bases are TGCAGTGCTAGAGCAGGGGGCTTAACCAATCAGCCCCAGCATTTT.

This clonotype was recorded at least ten times. CDR3: CSVEQITGELFF. Written as DNA, the CDR3 is TGCAGCGTTGAACAGATAACCGGGGAGCTGTTTTTT. This chain uses TRBV29-1 with TRBJ2-2; D is unresolved. The V end was cut by 2 bases, the J end by 5 bases, with 6 bases between. CDR3 length: 12 amino acids. From germline, CDR1 is SQVTM and CDR2 ANQGSEA.

At least ten counts were recorded for this clonotype. The chain recombines TRBV20-1 with TRBJ2-4, with D perhaps assigned TRBD1 or TRBD2 (5 bases each). The CDR3 contains 12 residues. Germline V CDR1 and CDR2: DFQATT, SNEGSKA (reference sequence). Trimming removed 6 bases from V and 8 bases from J, with 14 bases in between. The CDR3 DNA follows: TGCAGTGCCTGGGACCGTGGGGACATTCAGTACTTC. Translating it yields CSAWDRGDIQYF.

The rearrangement uses TRBV20-1 and TRBJ1-6, with a weak D call TRBD1 (5 bases). The CDR3 is 14 amino acids. Trimming took off 4 bases at V and 7 bases at J, with 14 bases between the two ends. Germline CDR1 reads DFQATT; CDR2 reads SNEGSKA (reference sequence). The CDR3 spells CSATQGVWNSPLHF. For the CDR3, the DNA is TGCAGTGCTACCCAGGGTGTTTGGAATTCACCCCTCCACTTT.

This clonotype was counted at least ten times. This rearrangement joins TRBV29-1 to TRBJ2-7; D is possibly TRBD1 or TRBD2 (6 bases each). The CDR3 runs 13 residues. Germline V gene lookup returns CDR1 SQVTM and CDR2 ANQGSEA. V was cut by 7 bases and J by 1 base, with 14 bases left in between. The CDR3 coding sequence is TGCAGCGCGGGGGCACAGAATTCCTACGAGCAGTACTTC. The encoded protein is CSAGAQNSYEQYF.

The chain joins TRBV2 to TRBJ2-3; no firm D call. Germline loops: CDR1 SNHLY, CDR2 FYNNEI. V shed 6 bases and J shed 2 bases, with 21 bases lying between them. The CDR3 spans 17 residues. In nucleotides, the CDR3 is TGTGCCAGCAGCCCCCCCATCACCGGTCTCGACACAGATACGCAGTATTTT. Protein: CASSPPITGLDTDTQYF.

This chain connects TRBV19 to TRBJ1-5; D gene ambiguous. Germline CDR1 reads LNHDA; CDR2 reads SQIVND (reference sequence). This CDR3 region has 16 residues. Trimming left V 5 bases short and J 1 base short, with 15 bases between. The CDR3 DNA reads as TGTGCCAGTAGTGGCCGCGCGCAGGCGAGCAATCAGCCCCAGCATTTT. It is translated as CASSGRAQASNQPQHF.

The CDR3, as DNA: TGTGCCAGCAGCCAAGCGAAGACCCTAACCTACGAGCAGTACTTC. Its translation is CASSQAKTLTYEQYF. The chain couples TRBV3-1 to TRBJ2-7, with unresolved D. This CDR3 region has 15 residues. Germline V gene sequence: CDR1 LGHDT, CDR2 YNNKEL (reference sequence). Trimming left V 1 base short and J 2 bases short, with 12 bases between.

This clonotype came up many times. The chain joins TRBV6-1 to TRBJ2-2; 8 bases agree with TRBD1. The CDR3 runs 15 residues. Germline V gene data show CDR1 as MNHNS and CDR2 as SASEGT. The ends lost 10 bases at V and 3 bases at J; junction bases unmatched: 10. CDR3 protein: CATHPQTGDTGELFF. CDR3 nucleotides: TGTGCCACCCACCCACAGACAGGGGACACCGGGGAGCTGTTTTTT.

The chain has TRBV6-1 and TRBJ2-7; 10 bases are a match to TRBD2. The CDR3 is 17 residues long. CDR1 and CDR2 from the germline V gene are MNHNS and SASEGT. The V gene end was trimmed by 2 bases and the J gene end by 4 bases; junction bases not matched to a gene: 11. This CDR3 is CASSERNERGGGYEQYF. Written as DNA, the CDR3 is TGTGCCAGCAGTGAACGGAACGAGCGGGGGGGCGGGTACGAGCAGTACTTC.

The chain has TRBV12-3 or TRBV12-4 and TRBJ2-7; perhaps TRBD1 as D (5 bases). This CDR3 spans 14 amino acids. Trimming removed 3 bases at V and 5 bases at J, with 14 bases between. CDR3 sequence reads: CASSFIFDSDEQYF. As DNA, the CDR3 is TGTGCCAGCAGTTTCATATTCGACAGCGACGAGCAGTACTTC.

The J gene is TRBJ2-2, the V gene TRBV6-1; 7 bases line up with TRBD1. CDR3 length: 16 residues. The germline CDR1 and CDR2 sequences are MNHNS and SASEGT. Unmatched junction bases numbered 11, after V lost 6 bases and J lost 4 bases. CDR3 sequence (DNA): TGTGCCAGCAGGGCCGGGGACAGTCAGGGCACCGGGGAGCTGTTTTTT. It codes for CASRAGDSQGTGELFF.

At least ten counts were recorded for this clonotype. This chain uses TRBV4-1 with TRBJ2-7; 12 bases line up with TRBD1. After removal of 2 bases from V and 5 bases from J, the junction contained 7 bases not matched to a gene. Germline V gives CDR1 MGHRA, CDR2 YSYEKL. The CDR3 totals 16 residues. The CDR3 is CASSQRPGQGADEQYF. The CDR3 coding sequence is TGCGCCAGCAGCCAAAGACCGGGACAGGGGGCCGACGAGCAGTACTTC.

This clonotype was picked up many times. The chain recombines TRBV28 with TRBJ2-2, with 7 bases identical to TRBD1. Germline V CDR1 and CDR2: MDHEN, SYDVKM. The trim removed 6 bases at V and 7 bases at J, leaving 8 bases unmatched. This CDR3 contains 14 residues. This chain's CDR3 is CASRRQGLSGELFF. The CDR3 bases are TGTGCCAGCAGAAGACAGGGTCTGAGCGGGGAGCTGTTTTTT.

This clonotype was counted many times. The chain has TRBV4-1 and TRBJ2-5, with 10 bases identical to TRBD2. Trimming removed 3 bases from V and 4 bases from J; junction bases left unmatched: 5. In germline, CDR1 is MGHRA, CDR2 YSYEKL. The CDR3 extends over 15 amino acids. As DNA, the CDR3 is TGCGCCAGCAGCCAGTCAGCGGGAGGGGGAGAGACCCAGTACTTC. Residues: CASSQSAGGGETQYF.

This chain joins TRBV24-1 and TRBJ1-5; D is undetermined. V lost 5 bases to trimming and J lost 7 bases, with 8 bases between them. Germline CDR1 reads KGHDR; CDR2 reads SFDVKD. CDR3 length equals 12 residues. The CDR3 bases are TGTGCCACCAGTGGAGTGGGCCAGCCCCAGCATTTT. Translating gives CATSGVGQPQHF.